These 29 T cell receptor beta chains share one sample of origin, sequenced in a study of molecular identifiers for immune sequencing clone quantification. One entry per CDR3 protein results from TCRdb running MiXCR on the PCR reads. The sample yields about 510,000 distinct CDR3 sequences, less than 30% seen once. Sequenced material: naive CD8+ T cells from blood, with Jurkat cell RNA spiked in. Sample subset: FACS-sorted CD8+CD4-CCR7+CD45RA+ naive T cells. These receptors were taken from a human donor in good health. Some libraries in this study had Jurkat cell RNA spiked in.

This chain connects TRBV7-9 to TRBJ2-5; 13 bases match TRBD2. Looked up from germline, CDR1 is SEHNR and CDR2 is FQNEAQ (reference sequence). The CDR3 extends over 15 amino acids. V shed 5 bases and J 7 bases; nucleotides not matched to a gene: 7. DNA of the CDR3: TGTGCCAGCAGCGCCCCGGGACTAGCGGGATCGACCCAGTACTTC. Translation gives CASSAPGLAGSTQYF.

V and J are TRBV20-1 and TRBJ2-1, with 9 bases fitting TRBD2. The CDR3 runs to 14 residues. Germline CDR1 reads DFQATT; CDR2 reads SNEGSKA (reference sequence). V lost 4 bases, J lost 10 bases, and 11 bases stayed unmatched. Here the CDR3 DNA reads TGCAGTGCTATAACGCTAGCGGGGACCTACGAGCAGTTCTTC. Residues: CSAITLAGTYEQFF.

This clonotype was observed a few times. The chain carries TRBV10-2 and TRBJ1-6; no firm D call. CDR3 length: 16 amino acids. CDR1 is WSHSY and CDR2 is SAAADI in the germline V gene. Trimming took 1 base from V and 4 from J, leaving 11 bases between them. The CDR3 region has the DNA TGCGCCAGCAGTGAGTACCGAGCGGAGTATAATTCACCCCTCCACTTT. Its protein is CASSEYRAEYNSPLHF.

This clonotype has just a few counts. The chain recombines TRBV12-3 or TRBV12-4 with TRBJ1-6, with 8 nucleotides matching TRBD1. The ends lost 5 bases at V and 7 bases at J; junction bases unmatched: 7. The CDR3 is 15 amino acids. The CDR3 protein is CASSAGQGSNSPLHF. For the CDR3, the DNA is TGTGCCAGCAGTGCAGGACAGGGCTCGAATTCACCCCTCCACTTT.

A few counts support this clonotype. The rearrangement links TRBV27 to TRBJ2-3, with a weak D call TRBD2 (5 bases). Germline V gene data show CDR1 as MNHEY and CDR2 as SMNVEV (reference sequence). The CDR3 sequence is 16 residues long. Trimming shortened V by 6 bases and J by 0 bases, and 16 bases separated the two germline ends. The CDR3: CASSLIPSGSTDTQYF. The CDR3 nucleotides are TGTGCCAGCAGCCTTATTCCCAGCGGAAGCACAGATACGCAGTATTTT.

This clonotype was seen a few times. The chain combines TRBV6-1 with TRBJ2-3, with D possibly matching TRBD2 (6 bases). V was shortened by 1 base and J by 2 bases, with 13 bases between the two germline ends. This CDR3 has 16 amino acids. Germline CDR1 and CDR2: MNHNS and SASEGT. The CDR3, as DNA: TGTGCCAGCAGTGAAGATGTAAGCGGGTACACAGATACGCAGTATTTT. It specifies CASSEDVSGYTDTQYF.

The J gene is TRBJ2-3, the V gene TRBV12-3 or TRBV12-4, with 9 bases identical to TRBD2. Trimming took 5 bases from V and 10 from J; bases not matched to a gene: 10. CDR3 size: 14 residues. CDR3 region: CASSPGLAVDAQYF. In DNA form, the CDR3 reads TGTGCCAGCAGTCCGGGACTAGCAGTTGATGCGCAGTATTTT.

This rearrangement joins TRBV19 to TRBJ2-6; D may be TRBD2 (6 bases). Trimming stripped 6 bases from V and 8 bases from J, with 11 bases between. CDR1 and CDR2 (germline): LNHDA, SQIVND (reference sequence). This CDR3 region has 13 residues. In DNA, the CDR3 is TGTGCCAGTAGCCGGGGGTATACCAACGTCCTGACTTTC. Translation gives CASSRGYTNVLTF. The complete variable domain, with remaining parts taken from reference TRBV19 and TRBJ2-6, reads DGGITQSPKYLFRKEGQNVTLSCEQNLNHDAMYWYRQDPGQGLRLIYYSQIVNDFQKGDIAEGYSVSREKKESFPLTVTSAQKNPTAFYLCASSRGYTNVLTFGAGSRLTVL.

The chain is built from TRBV9 and TRBJ2-2; 9 bases match TRBD1. Germline CDR1 reads SGDLS; CDR2 reads YYNGEE. V was clipped by 7 bases and J by 4 bases; unmatched bases: 8. The CDR3 totals 15 residues. This CDR3 is CASGPGTGLTGELFF. The DNA of the CDR3 is TGTGCCAGCGGCCCAGGGACAGGGCTCACCGGGGAGCTGTTTTTT.

Worth noting for this clonotype: This CDR3 fails to terminate in the conserved phenylalanine or tryptophan, so it likely reflects a read error. CDR3 region: CASSSPGHLYGYTL. The DNA for the CDR3 is TGTGCCAGCAGTTCGCCGGGACACCTCTATGGCTACACCCTC. The chain links TRBV6-2 or TRBV6-3 to TRBJ1-2; D possibly corresponds to TRBD1 (6 bases). Germline CDR1 MNHEY, CDR2 SVGEGT. CDR3 length equals 14 residues. Deletions cut 4 bases from V and 4 bases from J, with 13 bases between.

A note on this clonotype: An end of the junction does not agree with germline; a read error may underlie this. The CDR3 region is CASSPETVKDENLFF. The DNA for the CDR3 is TGTGCCAGCAGCCCCGAGACAGTCAAGGATGAAAATCTGTTTTTT. The rearrangement uses TRBV7-9 and TRBJ1-4; TRBD1 is a possible D gene (5 bases). This CDR3 has 15 residues. In germline, CDR1 is SEHNR, CDR2 FQNEAQ (reference sequence).

Of note for this clonotype: One end of the junction is discordant with germline, which a read error may explain. The chain is built from TRBV25-1 and TRBJ2-3; no firm D call. The length of the CDR3 is 18 residues. Germline loops: CDR1 MGHDK, CDR2 SYGVNS. CDR3 nucleotide sequence: TGTGCCAGCAGTGAAAGCCTGGTCTACTCGTCCGGAACAGCTACGCAGTATTTT. Its protein is CASSESLVYSSGTATQYF.

A few counts support this clonotype. This sequence joins TRBV5-4 and TRBJ2-1; maybe TRBD1 (5 bases). V lost 0 bases and J lost 5, with 12 bases in between. This CDR3 region has 15 residues. CDR1 is SGHNT, CDR2 YYREEE, per germline (reference sequence). The CDR3, as DNA: TGTGCCAGCAGCTTGGACAGGAGTGTAGACAATGAGCAGTTCTTC. Its protein is CASSLDRSVDNEQFF.

This clonotype has ten or more counts. The gene calls are TRBV7-9 and TRBJ2-7; D gene uncertain. The length of the CDR3 is 15 residues. Trimming left V 5 bases short and J 3 bases short, with 17 bases between. From germline, CDR1 is SEHNR and CDR2 FQNEAQ (reference sequence). CDR3 coding DNA: TGTGCCAGCAGCAACCTTGTCAATGGAGTCTACGAGCAGTACTTC. Its translation: CASSNLVNGVYEQYF.

This clonotype was seen many times. The rearrangement uses TRBV7-8 and TRBJ1-1, with D perhaps TRBD1 (5 bases). V was trimmed by 7 bases and J by 5 bases, leaving 8 bases between them. The CDR3 extends over 11 amino acids. Germline V lookup: CDR1 SGHVS, CDR2 FQNEAQ. CDR3 region: CASIRGTEAFF. CDR3 DNA: TGTGCCAGCATCCGGGGGACTGAAGCTTTCTTT.

This chain links TRBV27 with TRBJ1-1; D remains ambiguous. Per germline, CDR1 MNHEY and CDR2 SMNVEV (reference sequence). V lost 6 bases and J 4 bases, leaving 12 bases between the germline ends. The CDR3 sequence is 13 residues long. The CDR3 DNA reads as TGTGCCAGCAGGGTCGCGGGTACCACTGAAGCTTTCTTT. This translates into CASRVAGTTEAFF.

This rearrangement joins TRBV28 to TRBJ1-3; 7 bases map to TRBD1. Germline lookup yields CDR1 MDHEN and CDR2 SYDVKM. V trimming: 3 bases; J trimming: 0 bases; junction bases outside the gene matches: 2. The CDR3 totals 15 residues. This CDR3 reads CASSFRGHSGNTIYF. CDR3 sequence (DNA): TGTGCCAGCAGTTTTAGGGGGCACTCTGGAAACACCATATATTTT.

This sequence joins TRBV19 and TRBJ1-5; no firm D call. Trimming removed 0 bases from V and 16 bases from J, with 31 bases in between. The CDR3 runs 18 residues. CDR1 and CDR2 from the germline V gene are LNHDA and SQIVND (reference sequence). The CDR3 spells CASSIDLRGPRSNQPKHF. CDR3 bases: TGTGCCAGTAGTATAGATCTTCGGGGTCCCAGAAGCAATCAACCCAAACATTTT.

This clonotype was picked up a small number of times. The chain uses TRBV4-1 and TRBJ1-5; TRBD1 aligns across 7 bases. Germline-derived CDR1 and CDR2 are MGHRA and YSYEKL. The CDR3 contains 16 residues. J gave up 2 bases and V 1 base, and 5 bases lay outside the gene matches. CDR3 in amino acids: CASSQVTGAGNQPQHF. In DNA form, the CDR3 reads TGCGCCAGCAGCCAAGTAACAGGGGCGGGCAATCAGCCCCAGCATTTT.

This clonotype was observed once. With a much larger clone just one base away, this may be a read error. The chain employs TRBV12-3 or TRBV12-4 and TRBJ1-4; TRBD1 might be the D (6 bases). The CDR3 runs 16 residues. Trimming left V 8 bases short and J 3 bases short, with 19 bases between. CDR3 residues: CASCLEGGAPNEKLFF. The CDR3 DNA reads as TGTGCCAGCTGCCTTGAAGGGGGTGCCCCTAATGAAAAACTGTTTTTT.

This clonotype has just a few counts. Sequence at one end of the junction differs from germline and may be a read error. J is TRBJ1-3 and V is TRBV5-3; maybe TRBD1 (5 bases). TRBV5-3 is known as an ORF, though its function is uncertain. The CDR3 spans 14 residues. Here the CDR3 reads CASSYNRLWHTIYF. The CDR3 DNA follows: TGTGCCAGCAGCTACAACAGGCTCTGGCACACCATATATTTT.

Concerning this clonotype: This may come from a read error, since a much larger clone is one base off. The rearrangement uses TRBV20-1 and TRBJ2-5; D unresolved. The V gene's germline CDR1 is DFQATT and CDR2 SNEGSKA (reference sequence). The CDR3 is 16 residues long. The V end was cut by 1 base, the J end by 4 bases, with 19 bases between. The CDR3 coding sequence is TGCAGTGCTAGAGTGGGTCGCCAACTACTCCGAGAGACCCAGTACTTC. Translated: CSARVGRQLLRETQYF.

The chain recombines TRBV7-9 with TRBJ2-7; D tentatively reads TRBD1 or TRBD2 (5 bases each). The CDR3 covers 15 residues. CDR1 SEHNR and CDR2 FQNEAQ come from the germline V gene (reference sequence). V was trimmed by 1 base and J by 3 bases, leaving 13 bases between them. DNA of the CDR3: TGTGCCAGCAGCTTAGGGGACGGCCAATTCTACGAGCAGTACTTC. Protein sequence: CASSLGDGQFYEQYF.

This clonotype has at least ten counts. The chain uses TRBV20-1 and TRBJ1-3; D not resolved. Germline V lookup: CDR1 DFQATT, CDR2 SNEGSKA (reference sequence). The CDR3 length is 14 residues. V dropped 6 bases and J dropped 0 bases, with 12 bases sitting between them. CDR3 sequence reads: CSAADGISGNTIYF. The DNA of the CDR3 is TGCAGTGCGGCGGACGGTATCTCTGGAAACACCATATATTTT.

The count of this clonotype is one. The rearrangement joins TRBV11-1 to TRBJ2-7, with 12 nucleotides matching TRBD2. The CDR3 extends over 16 amino acids. Trimming took 1 base from V and 3 from J; bases not matched to a gene: 4. Germline CDR1 reads SGHAT; CDR2 reads FQDESV (reference sequence). CDR3 sequence reads: CASSLGLAGVYYEQYF. CDR3 nucleotide sequence: TGTGCCAGCAGCTTAGGACTAGCGGGAGTATACTACGAGCAGTACTTC.

This clonotype was seen a handful of times. This chain uses TRBV20-1 with TRBJ2-2, with 8 positions matching TRBD1. This CDR3 contains 17 residues. The J segment lost 0 bases and the V segment lost 2 bases, leaving 8 bases of the junction unmatched. CDR1 and CDR2 from the germline V gene are DFQATT and SNEGSKA (reference sequence). CDR3 in DNA: TGCAGTGCTAGAACAACAGGGGGGCCGACGAACACCGGGGAGCTGTTTTTT. This translates into CSARTTGGPTNTGELFF.

This clonotype was observed a few times. The rearrangement uses TRBV12-5 and TRBJ2-3, with TRBD1 matching 8 bases. Germline V CDR1 and CDR2: LGHNT, FRNRAP. This CDR3 is 15 amino acids long. V was clipped by 5 bases and J by 0 bases; unmatched bases: 4. CDR3 protein: CASGPGTGSTDTQYF. The CDR3 region has the DNA TGTGCTAGTGGTCCCGGGACAGGAAGCACAGATACGCAGTATTTT.

As to this clonotype: Compared with germline, one end of the junction differs, possibly owing to a read error. V is TRBV7-6 and J is TRBJ2-5; TRBD2 matches at 12 bases. CDR1 SGHVS and CDR2 FNYEAQ come from the germline V gene. The CDR3 spans 15 residues. The CDR3 sequence: CASRKTSGSEETQNF. The CDR3 DNA reads as TGTGCCAGCAGGAAGACTAGCGGGAGTGAAGAGACCCAGAACTTC.

This clonotype occurred many times. The gene calls are TRBV5-6 and TRBJ2-7; 9 bases match TRBD1. Germline V gives CDR1 SGHDT, CDR2 YYEEEE. The CDR3 is 17 amino acids. V shed 0 bases and J 0 bases; nucleotides not matched to a gene: 7. CDR3 DNA: TGTGCCAGCAGCTTGGCAGGGACAGGGTACGACTCCTACGAGCAGTACTTC. This encodes CASSLAGTGYDSYEQYF.